One and the same sample provided the 18 T cell receptor beta chains below, sequenced in a study of T cell changes during pregnancy in multiple sclerosis. The data were produced by immunoSEQ multiplex PCR, yet TCRdb's version contains in-frame clones alone and is incomplete. Among fewer than 50,000 clones listed, roughly nine tenths were seen once. Sequencing used CD8+ T cells from peripheral blood mononuclear cells, obtained after pregnancy. The receptor set was obtained from a female donor with multiple sclerosis, enrolled in a pregnancy study.

This chain connects TRBV7-6 to TRBJ2-3; 8 bases fit TRBD2. This CDR3 comprises 16 residues. The germline gives CDR1 SGHVS, CDR2 FNYEAQ. V trimming: 5 bases; J trimming: 6 bases; junction bases outside the gene matches: 13. Here the CDR3 DNA reads TGTGCCAGCAGCGAGGAATACGGGGGGGCTGCGGATACGCAGTATTTT. Its translation is CASSEEYGGAADTQYF.

This chain connects TRBV6-1 to TRBJ1-3; 8 positions match TRBD1. From germline, CDR1 is MNHNS and CDR2 SASEGT. The CDR3 sequence is 15 residues long. The V segment lost 10 bases and the J segment 1 base; nucleotides outside the gene matches: 9. CDR3 nucleotides: TGTGCCACCTCATCAAACAGGGGGTCTGGAAACACCATATATTTT. Its translation is CATSSNRGSGNTIYF.

This CDR3 reads CASSGSDRAANEQFF. CDR3 nucleotide sequence: TGTGCCAGCAGCGGATCAGACAGGGCGGCCAATGAGCAGTTCTTC. V and J are TRBV9 and TRBJ2-1; 7 bases line up with TRBD1. This CDR3 has 15 residues. Germline CDR1 is SGDLS and CDR2 is YYNGEE. V trimming: 3 bases; J trimming: 6 bases; junction bases outside the gene matches: 9. Complete variable domain (other parts from reference TRBV9 and TRBJ2-1): DSGVTQTPKHLITATGQRVTLRCSPRSGDLSVYWYQQSLDQGLQFLIQYYNGEERAKGNILERFSAQQFPDLHSELNLSSLELGDSALYFCASSGSDRAANEQFFGPGTRLTVL.

As DNA, the CDR3 is TGCAGCGTGGGAGCCAATAACTACTACGAGCAGTACTTC. It yields the protein CSVGANNYYEQYF. The rearrangement uses TRBV29-1 and TRBJ2-7; a possible D gene is TRBD2 (5 bases). This CDR3 contains 13 residues. Germline assignment: CDR1 SQVTM and CDR2 ANQGSEA. V gave up 6 bases and J gave up 3 bases, with 15 bases separating them.

CDR3 sequence (DNA): TGTGCCAGCGGTCTAGCGGGCGCGGGTCGAAATCAGCCCCAGCATTTT. Protein product: CASGLAGAGRNQPQHF. This chain uses TRBV2 with TRBJ1-5; no firm D call. The CDR3 loop spans 16 amino acids. The V gene's germline CDR1 is SNHLY and CDR2 FYNNEI. The ends were cut back, 8 bases at V and 4 bases at J, with 21 bases in the middle. Together with reference TRBV2 and TRBJ1-5, the CDR3 gives the full variable domain: EPEVTQTPSHQVTQMGQEVILRCVPISNHLYFYWYRQILGQKVEFLVSFYNNEISEKSEIFDDQFSVERPDGSNFTLKIRSTKLEDSAMYFCASGLAGAGRNQPQHFGDGTRLSIL.

In DNA form, the CDR3 reads TGTGCCAGCAGCGACGGACTCCACGGTGAGCAGTTCTTC. This encodes CASSDGLHGEQFF. This chain joins TRBV7-6 and TRBJ2-1; D might be TRBD2 (5 bases). The ends were cut back, 5 bases at V and 9 bases at J, with 14 bases in the middle. The CDR3 has 13 residues. Germline CDR1 SGHVS, CDR2 FNYEAQ.

The CDR3 region has the DNA TGTGCCATCGGGATAGGAGGTGCCTACAATGAGCAGTTCTTC. Amino acid sequence: CAIGIGGAYNEQFF. This sequence joins TRBV10-3 and TRBJ2-1, with TRBD2 as a possible D gene (5 bases). The CDR3 has 14 amino acids. CDR1 ENHRY and CDR2 SYGVKD come from the germline V gene. The V end lost 8 bases, the J end lost 2 bases, and 13 bases lay between the germline ends.

The CDR3 region has the DNA TGTGCCAGCAGCGCCGGGATCCAAGAGACCCAGTACTTC. It translates to CASSAGIQETQYF. V gene TRBV9 combines with J gene TRBJ2-5, with D maybe TRBD2 (5 bases). The V and J ends lost 3 bases and 1 base respectively, with 7 bases between them. The CDR3 is 13 residues long. The germline V gene encodes CDR1 SGDLS and CDR2 YYNGEE.

This sequence joins TRBV10-1 and TRBJ1-2, with TRBD1 identical over 8 bases. Trimming took 0 bases from V and 6 from J; bases not matched to a gene: 12. The CDR3 spans 17 residues. Germline V gene sequence: CDR1 WNHNN, CDR2 SYGVQD (reference sequence). This CDR3 reads CASSESTPLTGEDGYTF. The CDR3 nucleotides read TGCGCCAGCAGTGAGTCCACCCCTTTGACAGGGGAGGATGGCTACACCTTC.

The V and J genes are TRBV5-1 and TRBJ2-5, with 9 bases lining up with TRBD2. V was pared by 0 bases and J by 3 bases, with 3 bases of the junction left unmatched. CDR1 and CDR2 (germline): SGHRS, YFSETQ. The CDR3 contains 15 residues. The CDR3 loop reads CASSLAGGGEETQYF. DNA of the CDR3: TGCGCCAGCAGCTTGGCCGGCGGGGGGGAAGAGACCCAGTACTTC.

This rearrangement joins TRBV5-4 to TRBJ1-5; 12 bases line up with TRBD1. This CDR3 is 16 amino acids long. The V gene end was trimmed by 2 bases and the J gene end by 5 bases; junction bases not matched to a gene: 5. Per the germline V gene, CDR1 is SGHNT and CDR2 is YYREEE (reference sequence). CDR3 loop: CASSFGTGGIYQPQHF. In DNA form, the CDR3 reads TGTGCCAGCAGCTTTGGGACAGGGGGCATCTATCAGCCCCAGCATTTT.

The V and J genes are TRBV7-9 and TRBJ1-1; TRBD1 aligns across 9 bases. The ends lost 4 bases at V and 8 bases at J; junction bases unmatched: 11. Germline V gene sequence: CDR1 SEHNR, CDR2 FQNEAQ (reference sequence). The CDR3 sequence is 15 residues long. CDR3 sequence: CASSSPFTGGGEAFF. CDR3 bases: TGTGCCAGCAGCTCCCCTTTTACAGGGGGCGGAGAAGCTTTCTTT.

This chain connects TRBV2 to TRBJ2-3; 11 bases align to TRBD2. CDR1 and CDR2 (germline): SNHLY, FYNNEI. This CDR3 contains 18 residues. Trimming took 3 bases from V and 0 from J; bases not matched to a gene: 8. DNA for the CDR3: TGTGCCAGCAGTGACTTTCTAGCGGGGGGTTTTAGCACAGATACGCAGTATTTT. Protein product: CASSDFLAGGFSTDTQYF.

This clone was detected a few times. This chain uses TRBV19 with TRBJ1-1, with TRBD1 matching 7 bases. The germline gives CDR1 LNHDA, CDR2 SQIVND (reference sequence). V lost 7 bases, J lost 3 bases, and 8 bases stayed unmatched. This CDR3 region has 14 residues. The CDR3 region has the DNA TGTGCCAGTACCCTTGACAGGGAGGACACTGAAGCTTTCTTT. It translates to CASTLDREDTEAFF.

The J gene is TRBJ2-7, the V gene TRBV4-1, with 7 bases matching TRBD2. The CDR3 extends over 14 amino acids. The germline V gene encodes CDR1 MGHRA and CDR2 YSYEKL. J gave up 0 bases and V 1 base, and 0 bases lay outside the gene matches. DNA of the CDR3: TGCGCCAGCAGCCAAGGCGGGAGCTCCTACGAGCAGTACTTC. Protein: CASSQGGSSYEQYF.

In this sample, this clone turned up once. This sequence joins TRBV11-3 and TRBJ1-1; D is ambiguous. Per the germline V gene, CDR1 is SGHNT and CDR2 is YENEEA. The CDR3 covers 12 residues. V lost 3 bases, J lost 3 bases, and 5 bases lay in between. The CDR3 DNA reads as TGTGCCAGCAGCTTTGGAGACACTGAAGCTTTCTTT. Protein product: CASSFGDTEAFF.

The chain links TRBV29-1 to TRBJ2-1; 7 positions agree with TRBD2. The CDR3 runs 15 residues. After removal of 4 bases from V and 4 bases from J, the junction contained 10 bases not matched to a gene. Germline V lookup: CDR1 SQVTM, CDR2 ANQGSEA. The CDR3 bases are TGCAGCGTTGTTCGGGGGGATTCGCTTTACAATGAGCAGTTCTTC. As protein: CSVVRGDSLYNEQFF.

The J gene is TRBJ2-2, the V gene TRBV25-1; tentative D call: TRBD1 (5 bases). The CDR3 totals 16 residues. The germline CDR1 and CDR2 sequences are MGHDK and SYGVNS. Trimming removed 0 bases at V and 4 bases at J, with 12 bases between. CDR3: CASSEYFIGATGELFF. Here the CDR3 DNA reads TGTGCCAGCAGTGAATATTTTATAGGGGCCACCGGGGAGCTGTTTTTT.